This T cell receptor (beta chain) was profiled in a study of CD8+ T cells in alopecia areata. Whole-study context: Treatment of the treated patients consisted of oral tofacitinib, 5 to 10 mg twice daily.

Regarding treatment: oral pan-JAK inhibitor, 5-10 mg twice daily. General study points: Across lesional scalp, and particularly alopecia totalis/universalis, clonality surpassed that of normal scalp. There were also resident alphabeta T cells of normal skin sequenced in scalp samples.

cDNA prepared by RNA extraction and subsequent reverse transcription served as the template for sequencing. Profiling relied on immunoSEQ multiplex PCR, and the TCRdb table lists in-frame clones only, not all of them. The sample consists of 93,000 or so clones, around 84% of them appearing once. Regarding this clone: Its antigen remains unidentified.

Trimming shortened V by 0 bases and J by 5 bases, and 11 bases separated the two germline ends. The CDR3 is made up of 15 amino acids. The TCR originated in a human donor with alopecia areata. The rearrangement joins TRBV23-1 to TRBJ2-1; D unresolved. TRBV23-1 is noted as an ORF with a role that remains uncertain. The sample was CD8+ T cells sorted from blood, taken at approximately week 31, from a patient treated with tofacitinib. CDR3 nucleotide sequence: TGCGCCAGCAGTCAATCGCCGCTCAAAAACAATGAGCAGTTCTTC. As protein: CASSQSPLKNNEQFF.